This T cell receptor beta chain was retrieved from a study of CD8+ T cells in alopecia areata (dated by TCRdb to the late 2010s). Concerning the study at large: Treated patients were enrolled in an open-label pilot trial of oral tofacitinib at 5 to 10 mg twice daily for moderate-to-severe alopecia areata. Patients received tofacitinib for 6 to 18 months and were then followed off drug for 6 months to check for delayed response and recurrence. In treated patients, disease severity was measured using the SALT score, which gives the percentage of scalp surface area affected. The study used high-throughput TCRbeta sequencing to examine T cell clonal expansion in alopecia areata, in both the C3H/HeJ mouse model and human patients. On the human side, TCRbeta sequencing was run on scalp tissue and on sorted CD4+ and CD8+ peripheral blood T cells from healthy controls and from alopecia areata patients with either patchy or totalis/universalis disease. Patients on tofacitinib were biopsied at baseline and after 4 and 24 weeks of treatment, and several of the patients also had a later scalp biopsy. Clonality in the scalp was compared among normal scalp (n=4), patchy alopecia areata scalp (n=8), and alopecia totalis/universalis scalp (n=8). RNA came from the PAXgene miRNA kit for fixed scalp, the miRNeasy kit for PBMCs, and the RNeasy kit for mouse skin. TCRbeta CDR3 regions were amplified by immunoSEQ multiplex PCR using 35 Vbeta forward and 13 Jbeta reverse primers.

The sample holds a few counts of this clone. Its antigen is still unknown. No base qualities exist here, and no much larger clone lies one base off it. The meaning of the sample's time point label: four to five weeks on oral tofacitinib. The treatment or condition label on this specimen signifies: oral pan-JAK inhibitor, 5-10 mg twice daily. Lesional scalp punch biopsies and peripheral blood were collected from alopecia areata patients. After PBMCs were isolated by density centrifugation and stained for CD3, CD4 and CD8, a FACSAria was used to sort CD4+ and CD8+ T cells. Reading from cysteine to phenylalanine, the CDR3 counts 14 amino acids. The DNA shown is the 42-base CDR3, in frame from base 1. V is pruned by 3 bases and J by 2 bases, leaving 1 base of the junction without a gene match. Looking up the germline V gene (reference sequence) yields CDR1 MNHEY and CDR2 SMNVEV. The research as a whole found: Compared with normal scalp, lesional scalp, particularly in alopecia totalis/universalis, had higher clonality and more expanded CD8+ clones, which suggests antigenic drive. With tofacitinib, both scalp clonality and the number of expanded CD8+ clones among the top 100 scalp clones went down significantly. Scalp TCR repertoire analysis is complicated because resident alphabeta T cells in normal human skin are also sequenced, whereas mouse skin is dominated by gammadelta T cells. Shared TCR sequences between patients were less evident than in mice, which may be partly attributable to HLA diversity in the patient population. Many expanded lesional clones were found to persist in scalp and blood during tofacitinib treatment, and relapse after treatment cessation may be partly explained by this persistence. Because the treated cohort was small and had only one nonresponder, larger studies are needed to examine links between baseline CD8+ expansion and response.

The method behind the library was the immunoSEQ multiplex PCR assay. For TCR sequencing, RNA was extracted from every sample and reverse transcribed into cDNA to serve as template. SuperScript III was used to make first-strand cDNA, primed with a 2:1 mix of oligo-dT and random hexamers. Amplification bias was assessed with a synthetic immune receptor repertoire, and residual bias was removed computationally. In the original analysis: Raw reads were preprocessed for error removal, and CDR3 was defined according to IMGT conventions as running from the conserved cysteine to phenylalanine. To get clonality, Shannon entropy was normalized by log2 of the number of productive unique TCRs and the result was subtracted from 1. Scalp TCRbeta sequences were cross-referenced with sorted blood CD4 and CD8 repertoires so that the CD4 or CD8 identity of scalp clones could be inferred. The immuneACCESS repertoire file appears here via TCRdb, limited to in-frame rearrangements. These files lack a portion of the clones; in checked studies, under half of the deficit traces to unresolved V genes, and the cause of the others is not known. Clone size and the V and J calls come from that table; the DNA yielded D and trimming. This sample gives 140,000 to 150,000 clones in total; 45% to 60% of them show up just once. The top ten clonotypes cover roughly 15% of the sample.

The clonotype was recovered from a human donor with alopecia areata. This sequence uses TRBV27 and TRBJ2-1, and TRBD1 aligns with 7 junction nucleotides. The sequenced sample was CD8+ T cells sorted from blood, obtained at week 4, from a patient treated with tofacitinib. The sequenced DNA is TGTGCCAGCAGTTTGGACAGGACCTACAATGAGCAGTTCTTC. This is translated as CASSLDRTYNEQFF.